Shown below are 8 T cell receptor beta chains from a single sample sequenced in a study of cytotoxic CD8 clonotypes in ibrutinib-treated CLL (dated by TCRdb to the early 2020s). Library creation used the immunoSEQ multiplex PCR assay. As stored in TCRdb, this immuneACCESS dataset retains in-frame rearrangements with V and J assigned. A fraction of the clones does not appear; measured against another copy, unresolved V genes explain less than half of the discrepancy, and the remainder lacks a known reason. In all, the sample holds 200,000 to 250,000 clones, and approximately 75% of those were seen once. Of the sample, 11% falls within the top ten clones. This specimen's time point label, per the study, means: roughly 12 months on ibrutinib. This sample comprised PBMCs, obtained after 12 months of ibrutinib treatment. The receptors here all came from a human donor with chronic lymphocytic leukemia.

V is TRBV5-1 and J is TRBJ1-1; D is uncertain. Per the germline V gene, CDR1 is SGHRS and CDR2 is YFSETQ. The CDR3 totals 14 residues. Trimming removed 1 base from V and 4 bases from J, with 11 bases in between. The CDR3 is CASSLSRPVTEAFF. As DNA, the CDR3 is TGCGCCAGCAGCTTGTCGAGACCCGTCACTGAAGCTTTCTTT.

The rearrangement joins TRBV5-6 to TRBJ1-5, with D maybe TRBD1 (6 bases). CDR3 length equals 16 residues. V was shortened by 1 base and J by 2 bases, with 13 bases between the two germline ends. CDR1 is SGHDT, CDR2 YYEEEE, per germline. CDR3 sequence reads: CASSLLRGAGNQPQHF. The CDR3 nucleotides are TGTGCCAGCAGCTTGCTCCGGGGGGCAGGCAATCAGCCCCAGCATTTT.

The rearrangement joins TRBV11-3 to TRBJ1-1; D is uncertain. This CDR3 comprises 12 residues. The germline V gene encodes CDR1 SGHNT and CDR2 YENEEA. Trimming stripped 2 bases from V and 7 bases from J, with 8 bases between. The CDR3 region is CASSLSAGEAFF. The CDR3 nucleotides read TGTGCCAGCAGCTTAAGTGCTGGTGAAGCTTTCTTT. The variable domain in full, completed from reference TRBV11-3 and TRBJ1-1, reads EAGVVQSPRYKIIEKKQPVAFWCNPISGHNTLYWYLQNLGQGPELLIRYENEEAVDDSQLPKDRFSAERLKGVDSTLKIQPAELGDSAVYLCASSLSAGEAFFGQGTRLTVV.

This clone was seen just once. The rearrangement uses TRBV5-4 and TRBJ2-5, with D possibly matching TRBD2 (6 bases). This CDR3 has 14 amino acids. Germline V CDR1 and CDR2: SGHNT, YYREEE (reference sequence). V was clipped by 2 bases and J by 5 bases, with 13 bases between them. The CDR3 loop reads CASSFSGERETQYF. Written as DNA, the CDR3 is TGTGCCAGCAGCTTCTCGGGGGAACGGGAGACCCAGTACTTC.

The chain carries TRBV5-1 and TRBJ2-1; a possible D gene is TRBD2 (6 bases). Germline loops: CDR1 SGHRS, CDR2 YFSETQ. The V gene lost 0 bases and the J gene lost 5 bases, with 15 bases spanning the gap. This CDR3 has 16 amino acids. DNA of the CDR3: TGCGCCAGCAGCTTGGGTGAGGGGTGGAGGGACAATGAGCAGTTCTTC. This encodes CASSLGEGWRDNEQFF.

This clone was observed a single time. The chain couples TRBV5-1 to TRBJ2-3; the D gene is possibly TRBD2 (6 bases). The CDR3 length is 15 residues. The germline V and J ends were trimmed by 4 bases and 1 base, with 13 bases remaining between them. The germline V gene has CDR1 SGHRS and CDR2 YFSETQ. The CDR3 DNA sequence: TGCGCCAGCAGCCGCGGGACGGCCGGCACAGATACGCAGTATTTT. This codes for CASSRGTAGTDTQYF.

The J gene is TRBJ2-1, the V gene TRBV11-2; 7 nucleotides align to TRBD2. With V trimmed by 0 bases and J by 4 bases, 12 bases remained unmatched. Germline assignment: CDR1 SGHAT and CDR2 FQNNGV. CDR3 length: 18 residues. CDR3 protein: CASSLDGVRGLRYNEQFF. The DNA of the CDR3 is TGTGCCAGCAGCTTAGATGGGGTTCGGGGACTACGATACAATGAGCAGTTCTTC.

CDR3 sequence reads: CASSFGIDTDTQYF. The CDR3 DNA reads TGTGCCAGCAGCTTTGGCATTGACACAGATACGCAGTATTTT. J is TRBJ2-3 and V is TRBV7-9; D remains unclear. The CDR3 has 14 amino acids. V dropped 3 bases and J dropped 2 bases, with 9 bases sitting between them. Germline loops: CDR1 SEHNR, CDR2 FQNEAQ (reference sequence).